This TCR beta chain was sequenced during a study of T cell repertoires in cytomegalovirus infection. At the level of the study: TCR beta signatures that were public indicated CMV infection and matching HLA type. Study observations and caveats: People with CMV and the relevant HLA were identified by cumulative public TCR beta family frequency.

In the case of this clonotype: Its target is unknown.

One entry per CDR3 protein, called by TCRdb with MiXCR from the reads. The table has 750,000 to 950,000 distinct CDR3 sequences, 25% to 30% seen once. The specimen comprised cultured CD8+ T cells from PBMCs, sampled from culture after CMV antigen stimulation. The source is a human donor in good health (CMV status not recorded). Some clones in this sample may be carry-over from other donors' samples.

The CDR3, as DNA: TGTGCCAGCACCCACTGGGGGGCCACTGAAGCTTTCTTT. It yields the protein CASTHWGATEAFF. The chain joins TRBV2 to TRBJ1-1; possible D gene TRBD1, 6 bases. The CDR3 consists of 13 residues. Trimming removed 7 bases from V and 4 bases from J, with 13 bases in between. Germline CDR1 reads SNHLY; CDR2 reads FYNNEI.